This T cell receptor beta chain derives from a study of OX40 agonist ivuxolimab in advanced cancers. Study details: Ivuxolimab is a fully human IgG2 antibody that activates OX40 (CD134). Partial responses occurred in Three dose-escalation patients, one with hepatocellular carcinoma and two with cutaneous melanoma. At doses from 0.01 to 10 mg/kg, patients were given intravenous ivuxolimab every 2 weeks.

The CDR3 has 15 residues. The germline CDR1 and CDR2 sequences are SGDLS and YYNGEE. With V trimmed by 4 bases and J by 0 bases, 6 bases remained unmatched. Notes on this clone: Its antigen is unidentified.

TCRdb's table, derived via immunoSEQ multiplex PCR, lists solely in-frame clones and lacks some. The data contain 20,000 or so clones, 79% of them seen just once; the ten biggest clones take up approximately 36%. Study results and caveats: CD8+ T cells averaged more expanded clones than CD4+.

Material: CD4+ or CD8+ T cells sorted from blood, obtained in a trial of the OX40 agonist ivuxolimab. The origin of this receptor is an adult with an advanced solid tumor such as melanoma, head and neck, liver or kidney cancer. The chain carries TRBV9 and TRBJ1-1; 7 nucleotides agree with TRBD1. DNA for the CDR3: TGTGCCAGCAGCCCCCGACAGGGTATGAACACTGAAGCTTTCTTT. Its translation: CASSPRQGMNTEAFF.